Listed below are T cell receptor beta chains from one sample, sequenced in a study of T cells in Graves' hyperthyroidism and ophthalmopathy. From the multiplex PCR reads, TCRdb called clonotypes with MiXCR, one entry per CDR3 protein. The table shows 220,000 or so distinct CDR3 sequences, with roughly 17% occurring only once. The sequenced sample consisted of blood. These receptors originate from a woman between 18 and 29 years old with Graves' ophthalmopathy. Both conserved end residues are part of each CDR3. The D gene is left open where the match is weak. Size is omitted from some rows. Given values are once, few, many or a class for expanded clones.

J	size	length	D	V	CDR3	DNA
TRBJ2-7	many	15	TRBD2	TRBV27	CASSLGAGVYYEQYF	TGTGCCAGCAGTTTGGGAGCGGGAGTTTACTACGAGCAGTACTTC
TRBJ1-5	many	14	.	TRBV12-3/TRBV12-4	CASSFSRSNQPQHF	TGTGCCAGCAGTTTCTCCAGGAGCAATCAGCCCCAGCATTTT
TRBJ2-3	many	13	.	TRBV27	CASSTVTTDTQYF	TGTGCCAGCAGCACGGTTACAACAGATACGCAGTATTTT
TRBJ2-7	many	14	.	TRBV28	CASSGPQGDYEQYF	TGTGCCAGCAGTGGCCCACAGGGAGACTACGAGCAGTACTTC
TRBJ1-1	many	16	.	TRBV7-9	CASSLVPGTGNTEAFF	TGTGCCAGCAGCTTAGTCCCCGGGACGGGGAACACTGAAGCTTTCTTT
TRBJ1-1	many	18	TRBD1	TRBV7-9	CASHFRGGDRARGTEAFF	TGTGCCAGCCACTTTAGAGGGGGGGACAGGGCTCGGGGCACTGAAGCTTTCTTT
TRBJ1-1	many	13	.	TRBV24-1	CATSDLRGTEAFF	TGTGCCACCAGTGATCTCAGGGGCACTGAAGCTTTCTTT
TRBJ1-1	many	15	.	TRBV12-3/TRBV12-4	CASSLRGDTNTEAFF	TGTGCCAGCAGCCTACGGGGTGACACGAACACTGAAGCTTTCTTT
TRBJ2-7	many	15	.	TRBV15	CATSREIGPNYEQYF	TGTGCCACCAGCAGAGAAATCGGACCGAACTACGAGCAGTACTTC
TRBJ1-5	many	16	.	TRBV28	CASSFLRGNSNQPQHF	TGTGCCAGCAGTTTCCTGAGGGGAAATAGCAATCAGCCCCAGCATTTT
TRBJ2-1	many	15	.	TRBV20-1	CSANLADSSYNEQFF	TGCAGTGCTAACCTAGCGGACAGCTCCTACAATGAGCAGTTCTTC
TRBJ1-1	many	13	TRBD1	TRBV7-8	CASRRTGNTEAFF	TGTGCCAGCAGGAGGACAGGGAACACTGAAGCTTTCTTT
TRBJ2-1	many	16	.	TRBV7-9	CASSSAGTRGANEQFF	TGTGCCAGCAGCTCGGCCGGGACCCGAGGGGCCAATGAGCAGTTCTTC
TRBJ2-3	many	13	.	TRBV5-1	CASSLSPTDTQYF	TGCGCCAGCAGCTTGAGCCCCACAGATACGCAGTATTTT
TRBJ2-5	.	16	TRBD2	TRBV9	CASSVAGGGAGETQYF	TGTGCCAGCAGCGTAGCGGGGGGGGGGGCCGGAGAGACCCAGTACTTC
TRBJ1-2	many	13	.	TRBV28	CASRSPGGYGYTF	TGTGCCAGCAGATCTCCGGGAGGCTATGGCTACACCTTC
TRBJ2-7	many	14	.	TRBV10-2	CASRQVSASYEQYF	TGCGCCAGCCGGCAAGTCTCAGCCTCCTACGAGCAGTACTTC
TRBJ1-2	many	15	.	TRBV12-3/TRBV12-4	CASSLNEYTGYGYTF	TGTGCCAGCAGTTTAAATGAGTACACAGGCTATGGCTACACCTTC
TRBJ2-1	many	12	.	TRBV29-1	CSVVPRNNEQFF	TGCAGCGTTGTACCCAGGAACAATGAGCAGTTCTTC
TRBJ2-7	many	17	TRBD1	TRBV15	CATSISRAMGQGYEQYF	TGTGCCACCAGCATCTCCCGAGCGATGGGACAGGGGTACGAGCAGTACTTC
TRBJ2-7	many	17	.	TRBV28	CASSLFWDHQSSYEQYF	TGTGCCAGCAGTTTATTTTGGGACCACCAAAGCTCCTACGAGCAGTACTTC
TRBJ2-1	once	14	TRBD2	TRBV7-9	CASSSTSGRARQFF	TGTGCCAGCAGCTCGACTAGCGGGAGAGCCAGGCAGTTCTTC
TRBJ2-3	many	15	TRBD2	TRBV12-3/TRBV12-4	CASSFVGGWTDTQYF	TGTGCCAGCAGTTTCGTGGGGGGGTGGACAGATACGCAGTATTTT
TRBJ2-7	many	12	.	TRBV3-1	CASSQASYEQYF	TGTGCCAGCAGCCAAGCAAGCTACGAGCAGTACTTC
TRBJ2-7	many	14	.	TRBV7-9	CASTQEGGGYEQYF	TGTGCCAGCACCCAAGAGGGAGGGGGCTACGAGCAGTACTTC
TRBJ1-5	few	14	.	TRBV10-2	CASSDPGFNQPQHF	TGCGCCAGCAGCGACCCGGGATTCAATCAGCCCCAGCATTTT
TRBJ1-5	many	15	.	TRBV20-1	CSASQGRNSNQPQHF	TGCAGTGCTAGTCAAGGCCGTAATAGCAATCAGCCCCAGCATTTT
TRBJ2-7	.	17	TRBD2	TRBV6-5	CASSYLGREGHSNEQYF	TGTGCCAGCAGTTACCTCGGGCGGGAGGGCCATTCCAACGAGCAGTACTTC
TRBJ2-3	many	13	.	TRBV5-6	CASSIDITDTQYF	TGTGCCAGCAGCATAGACATCACAGATACGCAGTATTTT
TRBJ1-1	many	15	.	TRBV7-2	CASSSFSRGAGEAFF	TGTGCCAGCAGCTCGTTCTCTCGGGGGGCAGGGGAAGCTTTCTTT
TRBJ2-1	many	13	.	TRBV30	CACRGDTRNEQFF	TGTGCCTGCCGGGGGGACACCCGCAATGAGCAGTTCTTC
TRBJ1-2	many	16	TRBD1	TRBV11-2	CASSLGDRPANYGYTF	TGTGCCAGCAGCTTAGGGGACAGGCCTGCTAACTATGGCTACACCTTC
TRBJ1-4	.	15	.	TRBV19	CAISIETATNEKLFF	TGTGCCATTAGTATAGAAACGGCCACAAATGAAAAACTGTTTTTT
TRBJ1-6	few	16	TRBD1	TRBV4-2	CASSQALTGANSPLHF	TGTGCCAGCAGCCAAGCCCTAACAGGGGCTAATTCACCCCTCCACTTT
TRBJ1-5	few	13	.	TRBV19	CASSPQGAGPQHF	TGTGCCAGTAGTCCGCAGGGAGCAGGGCCCCAGCATTTT
TRBJ2-7	many	14	.	TRBV6-1	CASSDGTGTYEQYF	TGTGCCAGCAGTGATGGGACGGGGACCTACGAGCAGTACTTC
TRBJ1-1	many	14	.	TRBV6-5	CASSYSGSVTEAFF	TGTGCCAGCAGTTACTCGGGGTCGGTCACTGAAGCTTTCTTT
TRBJ2-7	many	14	.	TRBV10-1	CASIWGRDPYEQYF	TGCGCCAGCATTTGGGGGCGGGACCCCTACGAGCAGTACTTC
TRBJ1-1	.	15	.	TRBV5-4	CASSLGGTLKTEAFF	TGTGCCAGCAGCTTGGGGGGAACCTTGAAGACTGAAGCTTTCTTT
TRBJ2-7	many	14	TRBD2	TRBV20-1	CSAGAGTSGYEQYF	TGCAGTGCCGGAGCCGGGACTAGCGGGTACGAGCAGTACTTC